This TCR beta chain was sequenced for a study of T-cell reconstitution after alpha-beta-depleted transplantation in children. Unique molecular identifiers were incorporated during preparation of the TCRbeta library. Via MiXCR, TCRdb re-called the PCR reads, giving one row per CDR3 protein. The table has about 240,000 distinct CDR3 sequences, about a quarter seen once. Study findings and constraints: There were some patients whose high TCRbeta diversity at day 60 came from surviving recipient T cells and thymic progenitors.

The V and J ends lost 5 bases and 2 bases respectively, with 11 bases between them. The CDR3 runs to 14 residues. On this clonotype: The antigen remains unidentified.

The chain combines TRBV12-3 or TRBV12-4 with TRBJ2-3; D gene uncertain. The sequencing here drew on PBMCs, taken before TCRalphabeta/CD19-depleted stem cell transplant. This sequence was found in a girl aged 2 to 10 with Fanconi anemia, due to receive a stem cell transplant. The CDR3 DNA reads as TGTGCCAGCAGTCCCGCCTTGTCCACAGATACGCAGTATTTT. Encoded protein: CASSPALSTDTQYF.